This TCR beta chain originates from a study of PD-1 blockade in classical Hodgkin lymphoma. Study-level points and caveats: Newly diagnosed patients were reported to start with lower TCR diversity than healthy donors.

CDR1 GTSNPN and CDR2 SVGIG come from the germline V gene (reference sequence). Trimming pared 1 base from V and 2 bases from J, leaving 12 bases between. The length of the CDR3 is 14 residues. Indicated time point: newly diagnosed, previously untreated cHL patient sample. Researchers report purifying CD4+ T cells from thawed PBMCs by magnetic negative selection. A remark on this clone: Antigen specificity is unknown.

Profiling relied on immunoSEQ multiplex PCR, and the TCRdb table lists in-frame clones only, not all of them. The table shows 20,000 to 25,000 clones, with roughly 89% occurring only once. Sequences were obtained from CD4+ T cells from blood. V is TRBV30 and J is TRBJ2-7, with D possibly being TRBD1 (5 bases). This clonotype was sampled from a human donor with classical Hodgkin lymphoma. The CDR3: CAWSGPGNTYEQYF. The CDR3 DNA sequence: TGTGCCTGGAGTGGTCCAGGGAACACCTACGAGCAGTACTTC.